A single sample is the source of the 27 T cell receptor beta chains below, sequenced in a study of blood T cells in healthy people across ages. A second PCR of roughly 7 to 11 cycles used a sample-barcoded 5' primer and a J-beta primer mix. TCRdb re-called the 5' RACE reads with MiXCR, one entry per CDR3 protein. This table holds over 600,000 distinct CDR3 sequences, more than 50% found once. The sequencing input was blood. All receptors derive from a man aged 35-49 years in good health.

The chain carries TRBV5-6 and TRBJ2-1; D gene ambiguous. Germline CDR1 reads SGHDT; CDR2 reads YYEEEE. The CDR3 spans 12 residues. V lost 0 bases and J 9 bases, leaving 7 bases between the germline ends. CDR3 nucleotides: TGTGCCAGCAGCTTGGTGTACGGTGAGCAGTTCTTC. Residues: CASSLVYGEQFF. The full variable domain, its missing parts supplied by reference TRBV5-6 and TRBJ2-1, is DAGVTQSPTHLIKTRGQQVTLRCSPKSGHDTVSWYQQALGQGPQFIFQYYEEEERQRGNFPDRFSGHQFPNYSSELNVNALLLGDSALYLCASSLVYGEQFFGPGTRLTVL.

The V and J genes are TRBV3-1 and TRBJ2-4, with D tentatively TRBD1 (5 bases). Germline V gene lookup returns CDR1 LGHDT and CDR2 YNNKEL (reference sequence). The V end was cut by 4 bases, the J end by 0 bases, with 7 bases between. The CDR3 is made up of 14 amino acids. As DNA, the CDR3 is TGTGCCAGCAGCCCCAGGGTAGCCAAAAACATTCAGTACTTC. Encoded protein: CASSPRVAKNIQYF. Supplemented by reference TRBV3-1 and TRBJ2-4, the full variable domain reads DTAVSQTPKYLVTQMGNDKSIKCEQNLGHDTMYWYKQDSKKFLKIMFSYNNKELIINETVPNRFSPKSPDKAHLNLHINSLELGDSAVYFCASSPRVAKNIQYFGAGTRLSVL.

This chain links TRBV27 with TRBJ1-5; weak D call: TRBD1 (5 bases). The CDR3 loop spans 14 amino acids. Germline CDR1 is MNHEY and CDR2 is SMNVEV (reference sequence). Trimming cost V 6 bases and J 5 bases, with 14 bases left between them. CDR3 nucleotides: TGTGCCAGCAGCCCTCAGGGCTGGGATCAGCCCCAGCATTTT. Its translation: CASSPQGWDQPQHF.

The chain recombines TRBV29-1 with TRBJ2-1, with D possibly called TRBD1 or TRBD2 (6 bases each). The V gene's germline CDR1 is SQVTM and CDR2 ANQGSEA. The CDR3 runs 17 residues. Trimming took off 6 bases at V and 1 base at J, with 22 bases between the two ends. CDR3 protein: CSVDPVGGRRSYNEQFF. The CDR3 DNA reads as TGCAGCGTCGATCCCGTAGGGGGGAGACGTTCCTACAATGAGCAGTTCTTC.

The rearrangement uses TRBV7-9 and TRBJ2-5; D unresolved. This CDR3 is built from 13 residues. V lost 4 bases and J 5 bases, leaving 11 bases between the germline ends. Germline lookup yields CDR1 SEHNR and CDR2 FQNEAQ (reference sequence). CDR3 DNA: TGTGCCAGCAGCTCACCCCCGCATGAGACCCAGTACTTC. This codes for CASSSPPHETQYF.

The chain carries TRBV7-2 and TRBJ2-2, with D perhaps TRBD1 or TRBD2 (7 bases each). CDR3 length: 19 amino acids. The V end lost 5 bases, the J end lost 2 bases, and 24 bases lay between the germline ends. The germline V gene has CDR1 SGHTA and CDR2 FQGNSA. The CDR3, as DNA: TGTGCCAGCAGCGTCCGACTAGCAGGGGGGGGTGCCAACACCGGGGAGCTGTTTTTT. The encoded protein is CASSVRLAGGGANTGELFF. Together with reference TRBV7-2 and TRBJ2-2, the CDR3 gives the full variable domain: GAGVSQSPSNKVTEKGKDVELRCDPISGHTALYWYRQSLGQGLEFLIYFQGNSAPDKSGLPSDRFSAERTGGSVSTLTIQRTQQEDSAVYLCASSVRLAGGGANTGELFFGEGSRLTVL.

This clonotype appeared many times. The chain couples TRBV9 to TRBJ2-5; D assignment may be TRBD1 or TRBD2 (5 bases each). Germline V gene sequence: CDR1 SGDLS, CDR2 YYNGEE. Between the trimmed V and J ends, which lost 3 bases and 0 bases, there was a span of 9 bases. The CDR3 totals 14 residues. DNA of the CDR3: TGTGCCAGCAGCGCCGGGACCAACCAAGAGACCCAGTACTTC. It yields the protein CASSAGTNQETQYF.

V usage is TRBV21-1 and J usage is TRBJ2-2; the DNA was not compared with TRBD1, the D call given in the table. TRBV21-1 has pseudogene status. This CDR3 is built from 15 residues. Here the CDR3 DNA reads TGTGCCAGCAGCGGTCGACAGGGGGGGACCGGGGAGCTGTTTTTT. Its protein is CASSGRQGGTGELFF.

This chain uses TRBV9 with TRBJ2-7; no firm D call. The CDR3 has 13 residues. V was shortened by 3 bases and J by 6 bases, with 13 bases between the two germline ends. Germline loops: CDR1 SGDLS, CDR2 YYNGEE. CDR3 sequence reads: CASSGDGVGEQYF. In DNA, the CDR3 is TGTGCCAGCAGCGGAGATGGGGTGGGCGAGCAGTACTTC. Based on the CDR3 plus reference TRBV9 and TRBJ2-7, the full variable domain is DSGVTQTPKHLITATGQRVTLRCSPRSGDLSVYWYQQSLDQGLQFLIQYYNGEERAKGNILERFSAQQFPDLHSELNLSSLELGDSALYFCASSGDGVGEQYFGPGTRLTVT.

This clonotype was counted between two and nine times. V usage is TRBV7-2 and J usage is TRBJ2-5, with TRBD2 identical over 7 bases. The CDR3 totals 15 residues. From germline, CDR1 is SGHTA and CDR2 FQGNSA. Trimming took 5 bases from V and 4 from J; bases not matched to a gene: 10. The CDR3 region has the DNA TGTGCCAGCAGCGGGGGGGGGAGCAGGTCAGAGACCCAGTACTTC. Translated, it gives CASSGGGSRSETQYF. Variable domain in full (rest from reference TRBV7-2 and TRBJ2-5): GAGVSQSPSNKVTEKGKDVELRCDPISGHTALYWYRQSLGQGLEFLIYFQGNSAPDKSGLPSDRFSAERTGGSVSTLTIQRTQQEDSAVYLCASSGGGSRSETQYFGPGTRLLVL.

This rearrangement joins TRBV18 to TRBJ2-1; possibly TRBD2 for D (5 bases). Germline V gene sequence: CDR1 KGHSH, CDR2 LQKENI. Deletions cut 5 bases from V and 5 bases from J, with 10 bases between. The CDR3 is made up of 13 amino acids. As DNA, the CDR3 is TGTGCCAGCTCAGCTAGCCCCAACAATGAGCAGTTCTTC. It translates to CASSASPNNEQFF.

This clonotype was counted between two and nine times. The chain combines TRBV13 with TRBJ2-5; D is undetermined. Germline V CDR1 and CDR2: PRHDT, FYEKMQ (reference sequence). Trimming stripped 6 bases from V and 3 bases from J, with 11 bases between. This CDR3 has 13 amino acids. CDR3 region: CASSPSIKETQYF. The CDR3 nucleotides are TGTGCCAGCAGTCCTAGTATCAAAGAGACCCAGTACTTC.

This clonotype has a count of ten or more. This chain joins TRBV7-9 and TRBJ2-7, with 7 bases identical to TRBD2. Germline V gene lookup returns CDR1 SEHNR and CDR2 FQNEAQ (reference sequence). V trimming: 5 bases; J trimming: 2 bases; junction bases outside the gene matches: 6. The CDR3 consists of 14 residues. In DNA, the CDR3 is TGTGCCAGCAGCCCCAGGCGGGAGACCTACGAGCAGTACTTC. Protein product: CASSPRRETYEQYF.

This clonotype was detected only a few times. The chain joins TRBV4-2 to TRBJ2-1; TRBD2 aligns across 11 bases. CDR3 length: 15 residues. The ends lost 2 bases at V and 8 bases at J; junction bases unmatched: 5. CDR1 is LGHNA, CDR2 YNFKEQ, per germline. The CDR3 DNA sequence: TGTGCCAGCAGCCAAACTAGCGGGAGTAGCCATGAGCAGTTCTTC. Translating it yields CASSQTSGSSHEQFF.

The chain joins TRBV2 to TRBJ2-5; D gene uncertain. The V end lost 6 bases, the J end lost 0 bases, and 11 bases lay between the germline ends. The CDR3 has 14 amino acids. CDR1 SNHLY and CDR2 FYNNEI come from the germline V gene. CDR3 region: CASSERRNQETQYF. CDR3 in DNA: TGTGCCAGCAGCGAGAGACGGAACCAAGAGACCCAGTACTTC.

The chain's CDR3 is CASYRTALAKNIQYF. The CDR3 DNA reads as TGTGCCAGCTACCGGACAGCCCTAGCCAAAAACATTCAGTACTTC. This chain uses TRBV5-6 with TRBJ2-4; weak D call: TRBD1 (6 bases). Germline loops: CDR1 SGHDT, CDR2 YYEEEE. Trimming removed 7 bases at V and 0 bases at J, with 14 bases between. This CDR3 has 15 residues.

The chain links TRBV7-2 to TRBJ2-7; D may be TRBD2 (5 bases). The V gene's germline CDR1 is SGHTA and CDR2 FQGNSA. Trimming took off 5 bases at V and 0 bases at J, with 8 bases between the two ends. CDR3 size: 13 residues. The CDR3 protein is CASSHGNSYEQYF. CDR3 coding DNA: TGTGCCAGCAGCCACGGGAACTCCTACGAGCAGTACTTC.

V is TRBV7-2 and J is TRBJ2-1; 9 nucleotides align to TRBD2. The V and J ends lost 2 bases and 7 bases, in that order; junction bases with no gene match: 18. This CDR3 is 19 amino acids long. Germline CDR1 and CDR2: SGHTA and FQGNSA. The CDR3 DNA reads as TGTGCCAGCAGCTTAAATTGGGCGGGGCGGGGGGGTTTTCGGAATGAGCAGTTCTTC. Translation gives CASSLNWAGRGGFRNEQFF.

This clonotype was seen just once. The V and J genes are TRBV7-3 and TRBJ2-6, with 8 nucleotides matching TRBD1. With 5 bases clipped from V and 11 bases from J, the junction kept 5 bases outside the gene matches. CDR3 length: 13 amino acids. Germline CDR1 reads SGHTA; CDR2 reads FQGTGA. CDR3 amino acids: CASSPTGVDVLTF. The CDR3 DNA follows: TGTGCCAGCAGCCCGACAGGGGTTGACGTCCTGACTTTC.

The CDR3 loop reads CASNNGDTQYF. CDR3 in DNA: TGCGCCAGCAACAACGGGGATACGCAGTATTTT. The chain uses TRBV4-1 and TRBJ2-3; no reliable D call. Trimming left V 7 bases short and J 6 bases short, with 8 bases between. CDR1 and CDR2 (germline): MGHRA, YSYEKL. The CDR3 runs 11 residues.

The V gene is TRBV6-5, the J gene TRBJ2-7, with TRBD2 as a possible D gene (6 bases). This CDR3 comprises 16 residues. Deletions cut 0 bases from V and 0 bases from J, with 12 bases between. Germline CDR1 reads MNHEY; CDR2 reads SVGAGI. The CDR3 reads CASSYSVSGSSYEQYF. For the CDR3, the DNA is TGTGCCAGCAGTTACTCGGTTAGCGGAAGCTCCTACGAGCAGTACTTC.

The gene calls are TRBV10-3 and TRBJ1-2; TRBD1 is a possible D gene (5 bases). Germline CDR1 reads ENHRY; CDR2 reads SYGVKD. V lost 7 bases to trimming and J lost 2 bases, with 11 bases between them. The CDR3 has 13 amino acids. Here the CDR3 reads CAIMGRQNYGYTF. CDR3 DNA: TGTGCCATCATGGGACGCCAGAACTATGGCTACACCTTC.

This rearrangement joins TRBV5-1 to TRBJ2-1, with D hard to call. Trimming took off 2 bases at V and 8 bases at J, with 8 bases between the two ends. Germline V lookup: CDR1 SGHRS, CDR2 YFSETQ. This CDR3 has 12 residues. CDR3 loop: CASSLRVHEQFF. The CDR3 coding sequence is TGCGCCAGCAGCTTACGAGTACATGAGCAGTTCTTC.

This clonotype was seen more than once but under ten times. The J gene is TRBJ2-3, the V gene TRBV6-5; TRBD2 matches 7 bases. There are 16 residues in the CDR3. With V trimmed by 0 bases and J by 2 bases, 5 bases remained unmatched. Germline CDR1 and CDR2: MNHEY and SVGAGI. CDR3 coding DNA: TGTGCCAGCAGTTACTCCCCAGCGGGGTCCACAGATACGCAGTATTTT. As protein: CASSYSPAGSTDTQYF.

The genes are TRBV6-6 and TRBJ2-3; 7 bases map to TRBD2. CDR3 length: 16 residues. Looked up from germline, CDR1 is MNHNY and CDR2 is SVGAGI (reference sequence). V shed 0 bases, J shed 2 bases, and the junction held 5 bases outside the gene matches. The CDR3 region has the DNA TGTGCCAGCAGTTACTCAAGGAGCGGGACCACAGATACGCAGTATTTT. Amino acids: CASSYSRSGTTDTQYF.

The V gene is TRBV18, the J gene TRBJ2-3; 9 bases line up with TRBD1. The V gene's germline CDR1 is KGHSH and CDR2 LQKENI. V shed 3 bases, J shed 3 bases, and the junction held 4 bases outside the gene matches. The CDR3 spans 15 residues. This CDR3 is CASSPTDRGTDTQYF. In DNA form, the CDR3 reads TGTGCCAGCTCACCCACCGACAGGGGGACAGATACGCAGTATTTT.

This clonotype has just one count. The rearrangement joins TRBV5-6 to TRBJ2-4; no clear D. Germline CDR1 reads SGHDT; CDR2 reads YYEEEE. Trimming cost V 4 bases and J 6 bases, with 8 bases left between them. The CDR3 runs 12 residues. The CDR3 spells CASSPWGNIQYF. CDR3 DNA sequence: TGTGCCAGCAGCCCATGGGGAAACATTCAGTACTTC. The entire variable domain, with the rest obtained from reference TRBV5-6 and TRBJ2-4, is as follows: DAGVTQSPTHLIKTRGQQVTLRCSPKSGHDTVSWYQQALGQGPQFIFQYYEEEERQRGNFPDRFSGHQFPNYSSELNVNALLLGDSALYLCASSPWGNIQYFGAGTRLSVL.